The T cell receptor (beta chain) described here comes from a study of CD8 T cells in Susac syndrome. The CDR3 is made up of 13 amino acids. Germline V gives CDR1 MNHEY, CDR2 SVGAGI. Trimming left V 7 bases short and J 6 bases short, with 16 bases between. Roughly 0.5 to 1 ug RNA was reverse transcribed with random hexamers. The CDR3 of TCR beta was amplified by immunoSEQ multiplex PCR across 54 Vbeta and 13 Jbeta. Each CDR3 protein gets one entry after TCRdb re-called the immunoSEQ multiplex PCR reads with MiXCR. This sample yields approximately 270,000 distinct CDR3 sequences, of which over 85% are seen a single time; around 0.07% belongs to the top ten. CD8+ and CD4+ T cells taken from blood had their TCR beta sequenced. The multiple sclerosis control group comprised treatment-naive patients with stable or active relapsing-remitting disease. Negative magnetic isolation gave CD8+ and CD4+ cells; FACS enriched CD8+ TEMRA.

This clonotype appeared once. This chain uses TRBV6-5 with TRBJ2-7; TRBD2 is a possible D gene (6 bases). The sequencing input was CD4+ T cells from PBMCs. This clonotype originated in a human donor with multiple sclerosis. The chain's CDR3 is CASTNSGVSEQYF. In nucleotides, the CDR3 is TGTGCCAGCACCAACTCGGGGGTATCCGAGCAGTACTTC.